This T cell receptor (beta chain) was sequenced for a study of identical twins. From the 5' RACE reads, TCRdb called clonotypes with MiXCR, one entry per CDR3 protein. The data show 700,000 to 950,000 distinct CDR3 sequences, with around an eighth seen just once and 1.5% to 2% held by the top ten. The CDR3 has 15 residues. The germline V gene has CDR1 MNHEY and CDR2 SVGEGT. V dropped 5 bases and J dropped 3; count of bases not matched to a gene: 10. The same sample was also used in a study of yellow fever vaccine responses in identical twins.

This chain joins TRBV6-2 or TRBV6-3 and TRBJ2-7, with 7 positions matching TRBD1. This clonotype was sampled from a woman aged 18-29 years in good health. The sequencing input was PBMCs. The CDR3 protein is CASSPPTGSVYEQYV. CDR3 coding DNA: TGTGCCAGCAGTCCCCCGACAGGGAGTGTCTACGAGCAGTACGTC.